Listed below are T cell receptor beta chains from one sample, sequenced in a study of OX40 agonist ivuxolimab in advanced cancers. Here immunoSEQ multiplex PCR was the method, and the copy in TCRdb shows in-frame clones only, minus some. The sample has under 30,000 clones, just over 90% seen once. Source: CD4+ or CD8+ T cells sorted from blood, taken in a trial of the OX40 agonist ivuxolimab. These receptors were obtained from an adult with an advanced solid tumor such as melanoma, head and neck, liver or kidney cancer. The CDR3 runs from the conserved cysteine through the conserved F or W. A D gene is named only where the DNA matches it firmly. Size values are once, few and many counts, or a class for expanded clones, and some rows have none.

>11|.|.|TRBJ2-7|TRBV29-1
TGCAGCGTTGTTAGGGCCCACGAGCAGTACTTC
CSVVRAHEQYF
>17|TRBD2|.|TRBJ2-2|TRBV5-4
TGTGCCAGCAGCTTACTGATAGCGGGAGTTTCGACCGGGGAGCTGTTTTTT
CASSLLIAGVSTGELFF
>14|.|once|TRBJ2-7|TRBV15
TGTGCCACCAGCAGAGGGGGGACTCGCTACGAGCAGTACTTC
CATSRGGTRYEQYF
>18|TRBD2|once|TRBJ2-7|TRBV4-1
TGCGCCAGCAGCCAAGAAAGGACTAGCACCCTAGGGGCCTACGAGCAGTACTTC
CASSQERTSTLGAYEQYF
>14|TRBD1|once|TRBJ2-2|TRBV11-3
TGTGCCACAACCTGGACAGGGAACACCGGGGAGCTGTTTTTT
CATTWTGNTGELFF
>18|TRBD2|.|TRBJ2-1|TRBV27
TGTGCCAGCAGTTTAACGGGTGCAGCGGGAGGGCCTCTAGGTGAGCAGTTCTTC
CASSLTGAAGGPLGEQFF
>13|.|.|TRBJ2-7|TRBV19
TGTGCCAGTAGTTCCCGGGTCTCCTACGAGCAGTACTTC
CASSSRVSYEQYF
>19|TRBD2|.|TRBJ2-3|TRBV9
TGTGCCAGCAGCCTTCAAGGGGGCAATAGCGGGGGTCTCACAGATACGCAGTATTTT
CASSLQGGNSGGLTDTQYF
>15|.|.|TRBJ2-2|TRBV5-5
TGTGCCAGCAGCTTGCAAAAAATGAACACCGGGGAGCTGTTTTTT
CASSLQKMNTGELFF
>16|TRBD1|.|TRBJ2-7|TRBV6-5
TGTGCCAGCAGTTATTCTTGGACAGGGGTTACCTACGAGCAGTACTTC
CASSYSWTGVTYEQYF
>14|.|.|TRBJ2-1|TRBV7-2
TGTGCCAGCAGCTTAGAAGCGGCTTACAATGAGCAGTTCTTC
CASSLEAAYNEQFF
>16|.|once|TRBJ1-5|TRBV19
TGTGCCAGTAGTATAGATCTGGGACAAAGAATCAACTGGCGGCATTTT
CASSIDLGQRINWRHF
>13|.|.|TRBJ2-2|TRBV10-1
TGCGCCAGCAGTGTTTACAACACCGGGGAGCTGTTTTTT
CASSVYNTGELFF
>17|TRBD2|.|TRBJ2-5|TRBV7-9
TGTGCCAGCAGCTTAGGGTATAAAGCGGGAGAGTTAGAGACCCAGTACTTC
CASSLGYKAGELETQYF
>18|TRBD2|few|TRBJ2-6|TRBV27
TGTGCCAGCAGTACCCTACTAGCGGGAGACTCGGGGGCCAACGTCCTGACTTTC
CASSTLLAGDSGANVLTF